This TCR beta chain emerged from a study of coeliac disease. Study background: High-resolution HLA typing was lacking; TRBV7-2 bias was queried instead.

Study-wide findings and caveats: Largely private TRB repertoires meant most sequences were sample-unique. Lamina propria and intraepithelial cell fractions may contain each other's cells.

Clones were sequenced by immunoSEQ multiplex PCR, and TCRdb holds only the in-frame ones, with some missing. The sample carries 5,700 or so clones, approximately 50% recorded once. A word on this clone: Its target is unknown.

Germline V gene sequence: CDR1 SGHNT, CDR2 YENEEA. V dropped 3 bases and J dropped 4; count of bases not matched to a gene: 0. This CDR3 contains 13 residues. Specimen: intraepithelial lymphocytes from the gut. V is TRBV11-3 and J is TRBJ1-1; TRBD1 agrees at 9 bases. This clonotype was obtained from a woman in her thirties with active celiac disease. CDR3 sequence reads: CASSLTGGTEAFF. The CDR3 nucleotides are TGTGCCAGCAGCTTGACAGGGGGCACTGAAGCTTTCTTT.